A single sample gave rise to the 29 T cell receptor beta chains below, sequenced in a study of T cells in Graves' hyperthyroidism and ophthalmopathy. It was RNA transcripts that yielded the amplified TCR beta CDR3 regions. First-round RT-PCR with HTBI primers amplified the TCR CDR3 region. TCRdb fed the multiplex PCR reads into MiXCR, producing one record per CDR3 protein. The table includes 300,000 to 450,000 distinct CDR3 sequences, around a sixth detected once. Sample: blood. Source of these receptors: a woman aged 40 to 50 with Graves' ophthalmopathy.

This clonotype was seen at least ten times. The chain is built from TRBV29-1 and TRBJ2-5, with D possibly being TRBD1 (5 bases). V lost 1 base, J lost 13 bases, and 16 bases lay in between. Germline V gene lookup returns CDR1 SQVTM and CDR2 ANQGSEA. The CDR3 spans 12 residues. CDR3 loop: CSVEVRGQPLYF. The CDR3 DNA is TGCAGCGTTGAAGTCCGAGGACAACCCCTGTACTTC. The complete variable domain, with remaining parts taken from reference TRBV29-1 and TRBJ2-5, reads SAVISQKPSRDICQRGTSLTIQCQVDSQVTMMFWYRQQPGQSLTLIATANQGSEATYESGFVIDKFPISRPNLTFSTLTVSNMSPEDSSIYLCSVEVRGQPLYFGPGTRLLVL.

The table lists this clonotype with many counts. The chain joins TRBV30 to TRBJ1-1; D is perhaps TRBD1 (6 bases). The length of the CDR3 is 14 residues. Looked up from germline, CDR1 is GTSNPN and CDR2 is SVGIG (reference sequence). V lost 3 bases to trimming and J lost 1 base, with 12 bases between them. CDR3 residues: CAWSTGFGNTEAFF. In nucleotides, the CDR3 is TGTGCCTGGAGCACAGGGTTCGGGAACACTGAAGCTTTCTTT.

This clonotype was picked up many times. The CDR3 reads CASSSNPDSSYEQYF. In nucleotides, the CDR3 is TGTGCCAGCAGTTCGAACCCGGACAGTTCCTACGAGCAGTACTTC. The V and J genes are TRBV6-2 or TRBV6-3 and TRBJ2-7; a weak D match, TRBD1 (6 bases). Trimming removed 4 bases from V and 1 base from J, with 14 bases in between. Germline V gene data show CDR1 as MNHEY and CDR2 as SVGEGT. The CDR3 length is 15 residues.

This clonotype showed up many times. CDR3 in DNA: TGTGCCAGCAGTGAATTGGGGGGCTCGGGAGAGCAGTACTTC. It codes for CASSELGGSGEQYF. The chain recombines TRBV6-1 with TRBJ2-7, with D possibly called TRBD1 or TRBD2 (6 bases each). The CDR3 contains 14 residues. Trimming pared 2 bases from V and 7 bases from J, leaving 15 bases between. CDR1 is MNHNS and CDR2 is SASEGT in the germline V gene.

The chain combines TRBV6-1 with TRBJ2-7; TRBD2 agrees at 10 bases. This CDR3 has 15 amino acids. V lost 6 bases to trimming and J lost 2 bases; unmatched junction nucleotides: 7. CDR1 MNHNS and CDR2 SASEGT come from the germline V gene. The CDR3 loop is CASRITSGAAYEQYF. CDR3 nucleotides: TGTGCCAGCAGAATAACTAGCGGGGCCGCCTACGAGCAGTACTTC.

This clonotype was recorded many times. The rearrangement joins TRBV28 to TRBJ2-7, with D tentatively TRBD2 (5 bases). CDR1 and CDR2 (germline): MDHEN, SYDVKM. Deletions cut 7 bases from V and 3 bases from J, with 13 bases between. The CDR3 runs 13 residues. The CDR3 is CASIPGAGYEQYF. Here the CDR3 DNA reads TGTGCCAGCATTCCGGGCGCGGGCTACGAGCAGTACTTC.

This clonotype came up many times. The CDR3 spells CATSRDWGETQYF. CDR3 coding DNA: TGTGCCACCAGCAGAGATTGGGGGGAGACCCAGTACTTC. The V gene is TRBV15, the J gene TRBJ2-5; D possibly matches TRBD1 or TRBD2 (5 bases each). The germline V gene encodes CDR1 LNHNV and CDR2 YYDKDF (reference sequence). The CDR3 totals 13 residues. The V gene lost 0 bases and the J gene lost 5 bases, with 7 bases spanning the gap.

This clonotype was recorded many times. The rearrangement uses TRBV7-2 and TRBJ2-5, with D uncertain. The germline V and J ends were trimmed by 0 bases and 6 bases, with 11 bases remaining between them. The CDR3 covers 14 residues. The germline gives CDR1 SGHTA, CDR2 FQGNSA. CDR3 in amino acids: CASSLAVGQKTQYF. In DNA, the CDR3 is TGTGCCAGCAGCTTAGCAGTAGGTCAAAAGACCCAGTACTTC.

There are many counts of this clonotype. The V gene is TRBV12-3 or TRBV12-4, the J gene TRBJ2-7, with D possibly TRBD2 on 5 matching bases. V lost 6 bases and J lost 5, with 29 bases in between. This CDR3 is 18 amino acids long. CDR3 bases: TGTGCCAGCAGGGCCCGGGTTGGCGGGTCAGCGATTAATAACGAGCAGTACTTC. Its protein product is CASRARVGGSAINNEQYF.

This clonotype was observed many times. V is TRBV30 and J is TRBJ1-1; D uncertain. The CDR3 contains 15 residues. Trimming removed 0 bases at V and 0 bases at J, with 11 bases between. The germline gives CDR1 GTSNPN, CDR2 SVGIG (reference sequence). The CDR3 DNA reads TGTGCCTGGAGTGTCGGGCACCAGATGAACACTGAAGCTTTCTTT. This sequence encodes CAWSVGHQMNTEAFF.

Ten or more counts support this clonotype. The chain links TRBV13 to TRBJ2-5; D is perhaps TRBD1 (6 bases). The CDR3 consists of 15 residues. The V and J ends lost 1 base and 5 bases respectively, with 14 bases between them. Germline CDR1 PRHDT, CDR2 FYEKMQ (reference sequence). CDR3 DNA: TGTGCCAGCAGCTTAGTACGGCAGGGGTTGGAGACCCAGTACTTC. Protein product: CASSLVRQGLETQYF. Using reference TRBV13 and TRBJ2-5 for the parts outside the CDR3, the full variable domain is AAGVIQSPRHLIKEKRETATLKCYPIPRHDTVYWYQQGPGQDPQFLISFYEKMQSDKGSIPDRFSAQQFSDYHSELNMSSLELGDSALYFCASSLVRQGLETQYFGPGTRLLVL.

This clonotype has a handful of counts. The V gene is TRBV10-2, the J gene TRBJ2-2, with TRBD2 matching over 16 bases. The trim removed 7 bases at V and 6 bases at J, leaving 11 bases unmatched. Germline CDR1 is WSHSY and CDR2 is SAAADI. CDR3 size: 18 residues. The CDR3 coding sequence is TGCGCCAGCAAACATACCGGGACTAGCGGGAGGGCCGCCGGGGAGCTGTTTTTT. Its translation is CASKHTGTSGRAAGELFF.

This clonotype was seen a handful of times. As DNA, the CDR3 is TGCAGTGCTAGACGAATACCCGGGACTAGCGGATACTCTGGGGCCAACGTCCTGACTTTC. This sequence encodes CSARRIPGTSGYSGANVLTF. The J gene is TRBJ2-6, the V gene TRBV20-1, with 11 nucleotides matching TRBD2. Germline trimming cut 2 bases from V and 0 bases from J; bases unmatched to any gene: 12. The CDR3 length is 20 residues. Germline CDR1 is DFQATT and CDR2 is SNEGSKA (reference sequence).

This clonotype appeared many times. The J gene is TRBJ1-2, the V gene TRBV2; 7 bases are a match to TRBD1. This CDR3 region has 15 residues. Trimming at V came to 0 bases and at J to 4 bases, leaving 5 bases not matched to a gene. Germline CDR1 SNHLY, CDR2 FYNNEI. The chain's CDR3 is CASSEATGTAYGYTF. In DNA form, the CDR3 reads TGTGCCAGCAGTGAAGCGACCGGGACAGCCTATGGCTACACCTTC.

This clonotype occurred many times. In DNA, the CDR3 is TGCGCCAGCAGCCTCGATAGTAGTTCGCGCTCCTACGAGCAGTACTTC. Residues: CASSLDSSSRSYEQYF. The chain combines TRBV4-1 with TRBJ2-7; no definite D call. The CDR3 is made up of 16 amino acids. The ends were cut back, 4 bases at V and 0 bases at J, with 16 bases in the middle. The germline CDR1 and CDR2 sequences are MGHRA and YSYEKL.

This clonotype was detected many times. The gene calls are TRBV12-3 or TRBV12-4 and TRBJ1-5; D is ambiguous. This CDR3 region has 14 residues. The V and J ends lost 5 bases and 6 bases respectively, with 14 bases between them. Written as DNA, the CDR3 is TGTGCCAGCAGTGATACGGGATCGGGTCAGCCCCAGCATTTT. It is translated as CASSDTGSGQPQHF.

Concerning this clonotype: Because the CDR3 is missing its conserved closing phenylalanine or tryptophan, this is likely a read error. This rearrangement joins TRBV19 to TRBJ2-2; no definite D call. The CDR3 sequence is 15 residues long. The germline V and J ends were trimmed by 3 bases and 1 base, with 9 bases remaining between them. CDR1 is LNHDA and CDR2 is SQIVND in the germline V gene (reference sequence). The CDR3 region is CASSIAAKNTGELFL. The CDR3 bases are TGTGCCAGTAGTATTGCAGCGAAGAACACCGGGGAGCTGTTTCTT.

There are many counts of this clonotype. CDR3 coding DNA: TGTGCCAGCAGTACAGAGCCAGACTATGGCTACACCTTC. It specifies CASSTEPDYGYTF. The V and J genes are TRBV25-1 and TRBJ1-2; the D is unclear. Germline CDR1 is MGHDK and CDR2 is SYGVNS. Deletions cut 5 bases from V and 3 bases from J, with 10 bases between. The CDR3 length is 13 residues.

For the CDR3, the DNA is TGTGCCAGCAGATCCCGTCTGGAGCGGGGGGGCCAAGAGACCCAGTACTTC. Its protein is CASRSRLERGGQETQYF. This chain connects TRBV28 to TRBJ2-5; 10 bases line up with TRBD2. After removal of 6 bases from V and 1 base from J, the junction contained 11 bases not matched to a gene. The CDR3 is 17 amino acids. Germline CDR1 is MDHEN and CDR2 is SYDVKM.

This clonotype was picked up many times. This chain connects TRBV2 to TRBJ2-2; 9 bases align to TRBD2. Looked up from germline, CDR1 is SNHLY and CDR2 is FYNNEI. This CDR3 has 13 residues. Trimming removed 9 bases from V and 7 bases from J; junction bases left unmatched: 6. The CDR3 protein is CARSGLAGGELFF. Here the CDR3 DNA reads TGTGCCAGGTCGGGACTAGCCGGCGGGGAGCTGTTTTTT.

This clonotype was seen at least ten times. The chain uses TRBV28 and TRBJ2-5; 7 nucleotides align to TRBD2. CDR3 length: 16 residues. Germline V CDR1 and CDR2: MDHEN, SYDVKM. Trimming removed 4 bases from V and 0 bases from J; junction bases left unmatched: 8. CDR3 DNA sequence: TGTGCCAGCAGTTCCACTAGCGCATTAAACCAAGAGACCCAGTACTTC. Encoded protein: CASSSTSALNQETQYF.

The V and J genes are TRBV6-1 and TRBJ2-5; 8 bases are shared with TRBD1. With V trimmed by 7 bases and J by 2 bases, 9 bases remained unmatched. The CDR3 covers 15 residues. Germline V lookup: CDR1 MNHNS, CDR2 SASEGT. The CDR3 DNA reads TGTGCCAGCATAAAGACAGGGGCGAGGCAAGAGACCCAGTACTTC. Encoded protein: CASIKTGARQETQYF.

This clonotype was counted ten times or more. V usage is TRBV2 and J usage is TRBJ2-2, with TRBD2 as a possible D gene (6 bases). The CDR3 is 19 residues long. From germline, CDR1 is SNHLY and CDR2 FYNNEI. Trimming took off 5 bases at V and 3 bases at J, with 25 bases between the two ends. The CDR3 DNA sequence: TGTGCCAGCAGTCCCCAGTTCTTCCTCAGCGGGCAAGACACCGGGGAGCTGTTTTTT. As protein: CASSPQFFLSGQDTGELFF.

This clonotype has only one observation. The chain is built from TRBV6-5 and TRBJ2-2; D uncertain. Per the germline V gene, CDR1 is MNHEY and CDR2 is SVGAGI. V lost 2 bases to trimming and J lost 5 bases, with 6 bases between them. CDR3 length: 13 amino acids. CDR3 bases: TGTGCCAGCAGTTACCTTGGGACCGGGGAGCTGTTTTTT. Protein: CASSYLGTGELFF.

This clonotype was recorded many times. The genes are TRBV6-1 and TRBJ2-7; 7 nucleotides agree with TRBD1. Germline values: CDR1 MNHNS, CDR2 SASEGT. V was pared by 5 bases and J by 1 base, with 2 bases of the junction left unmatched. This CDR3 is built from 13 residues. The CDR3 sequence is CASSRGRSYEQYF. The CDR3, as DNA: TGTGCCAGCAGTAGGGGGCGATCCTACGAGCAGTACTTC.

The sample holds many counts of this clonotype. A clone one base away is much larger, so this may be a read error. This chain links TRBV30 with TRBJ1-2, with D possibly matching TRBD1 (6 bases). The CDR3 is made up of 16 amino acids. Germline CDR1 GTSNPN, CDR2 SVGIG (reference sequence). Trimming left V 1 base short and J 3 bases short, with 18 bases between. The CDR3, as DNA: TGTGCCTGGAGTGGGAAAACAGGGAATGACTACTATGGCTACACCTTC. This gives the protein CAWSGKTGNDYYGYTF.

This clonotype was detected ten times or more. V is TRBV7-9 and J is TRBJ2-5; no reliable D call. The CDR3 has 13 residues. Trimming stripped 1 base from V and 3 bases from J, with 6 bases between. The germline gives CDR1 SEHNR, CDR2 FQNEAQ (reference sequence). CDR3 DNA: TGTGCCAGCAGCTTAGAAGAGGAAGAGACCCAGTACTTC. Residues: CASSLEEEETQYF.

The rearrangement joins TRBV15 to TRBJ2-3; TRBD1 matches 9 bases. CDR3 length equals 16 residues. Germline trimming cut 4 bases from V and 0 bases from J; bases unmatched to any gene: 5. Germline values: CDR1 LNHNV, CDR2 YYDKDF (reference sequence). DNA for the CDR3: TGTGCCACCAGCAAAGGGACAGGGAGAAGCACAGATACGCAGTATTTT. This encodes CATSKGTGRSTDTQYF. The full variable domain, its missing parts supplied by reference TRBV15 and TRBJ2-3, is DAMVIQNPRYQVTQFGKPVTLSCSQTLNHNVMYWYQQKSSQAPKLLFHYYDKDFNNEADTPDNFQSRRPNTSFCFLDIRSPGLGDTAMYLCATSKGTGRSTDTQYFGPGTRLTVL.

Ten or more counts support this clonotype. The chain links TRBV6-1 to TRBJ2-5; D is possibly TRBD1 (5 bases). This CDR3 has 16 amino acids. Trimming cost V 8 bases and J 4 bases, with 23 bases left between them. Germline V gene data show CDR1 as MNHNS and CDR2 as SASEGT. The CDR3 sequence is CASRKIGRGRGETQYF. CDR3 in DNA: TGTGCCAGCCGAAAGATTGGAAGGGGAAGAGGAGAGACCCAGTACTTC.